The clone carrying this T cell receptor (beta chain) has a handful of counts. The data were taken from a study of blood T cell repertoires in COVID-19. Study details: The United States, Italy and Spain were the sources of the acute and convalescent COVID-19 samples. PBMCs, B-cell-depleted T cells, or T cells provided the cDNA or gDNA that made up the material.

In the original analysis: Using reference gene primer amplification, nucleated cell counts were estimated. Clones were sequenced by immunoSEQ multiplex PCR, and TCRdb holds only the in-frame ones, with some missing. That table supplies the V and J calls and clone size; D and trimming were determined from the DNA. Among approximately 150,000 clones listed, about 86% were seen once. The CDR3 length is 16 residues. V lost 0 bases, J lost 4 bases, and 6 bases stayed unmatched. Germline V CDR1 and CDR2: MGHRA, YSYEKL. Sequencing was carried out using peripheral blood. This receptor was taken from a woman aged 50 to 65 with active or convalescent COVID-19. J is TRBJ1-3 and V is TRBV4-1; 7 positions agree with TRBD1. CDR3 nucleotide sequence: TGCGCCAGCAGCCAAGATCAGACAGGGTTCGGAAACACCATATATTTT. It yields the protein CASSQDQTGFGNTIYF.